Sequencing of this T cell receptor beta chain was carried out in a study of PD-1 blockade in classical Hodgkin lymphoma. J gave up 2 bases and V 2 bases, and 4 bases lay outside the gene matches. The V gene's germline CDR1 is MRHNA and CDR2 SNTAGT. There are 18 residues in the CDR3. As regards this clone: Its antigen is not identified.

Overall study results and limits: Baseline TCR diversity was reportedly lower in newly diagnosed patients than in healthy donors. It was reported as lower still in relapsed/refractory patients. The authors excluded patients who started nivolumab under 1 year after ASCT.

Relapse after autologous stem cell transplantation occurred in every patient, and brentuximab vedotin exposure varied. The protocol was immunoSEQ multiplex PCR, while the TCRdb copy is restricted to in-frame clones and leaves out a portion. The sample shows around 40,000 clones, around four fifths of them seen only once. The chain has TRBV6-4 and TRBJ2-1, with TRBD2 identical over 15 bases. The sequence was collected from a human donor with classical Hodgkin lymphoma. Sequencing used peripheral blood mononuclear cells (PBMCs), obtained at baseline. CDR3 sequence reads: CASSDPGLAGGAYNEQFF. The CDR3 coding sequence is TGTGCCAGCAGTGACCCGGGACTAGCGGGGGGAGCCTACAATGAGCAGTTCTTC.